This TCR beta chain originates from a study of long-term antiretroviral therapy in people with HIV. The run of the v3.0 immunoSEQ assay was at survey level. Clones were read by immunoSEQ multiplex PCR, and TCRdb kept only the in-frame ones, dropping some. This table holds more than 30,000 clones, 75% to 85% found once. V lost 4 bases to trimming and J lost 2 bases, with 14 bases between them. CDR1 and CDR2 (germline): MGHRA, YSYEKL. This CDR3 has 15 amino acids. The chain is built from TRBV4-1 and TRBJ2-5; possibly TRBD1 for D (6 bases). The input for sequencing was unsorted PBMCs, taken 1.9 years after starting antiretroviral therapy. The sequence derives from a man younger than 35 with HIV. The CDR3 DNA reads as TGCGCCAGCAGCCCTAACAGACAGGTGCAAGAGACCCAGTACTTC. Translated: CASSPNRQVQETQYF.